This TCR beta chain originates from a study of identical twins. A single record per CDR3 protein comes from TCRdb applying MiXCR to the 5' RACE reads. Among 470,000 or so distinct CDR3 sequences listed, less than 25% were seen once. The same sample was also studied in work on T cells expressing NK-cell markers.

Source material: CD4+ T cells sorted from blood. This TCR was recovered from a woman younger than 35 in good health.

CDR3 DNA: TGTGCCTGGAGTCGGACCTCCGGGGAGCTGTTTTTT. Protein: CAWSRTSGELFF. The chain is built from TRBV30 and TRBJ2-2; D uncertain. This CDR3 region has 12 residues. Trimming cost V 2 bases and J 6 bases, with 7 bases left between them. From germline, CDR1 is GTSNPN and CDR2 SVGIG (reference sequence).